This T cell receptor beta chain is drawn from a study of T cell changes during pregnancy in multiple sclerosis. This CDR3 spans 15 amino acids. Per the germline V gene, CDR1 is SEHNR and CDR2 is FQNEAQ (reference sequence). V lost 5 bases to trimming and J lost 0 bases, with 13 bases between them. TCRdb's copy holds only in-frame clones and misses some; the assay was immunoSEQ multiplex PCR. Of approximately 38,000 clones listed, about nine tenths are singletons. The clonotype was recovered from a female donor with multiple sclerosis, enrolled in a pregnancy study. The rearrangement joins TRBV7-9 to TRBJ1-2; D uncertain. Here the sequenced sample was CD8+ T cells from peripheral blood mononuclear cells, taken in the second trimester of pregnancy. CDR3 coding DNA: TGTGCCAGCAGCCCACCCGCGGGGACTAACTATGGCTACACCTTC. Translation: CASSPPAGTNYGYTF.